The 10 T cell receptor beta chains listed next were all sequenced from one sample in a study of T cells expressing NK-cell markers. TCRdb reprocessed the 5' RACE reads and keeps a single row for each CDR3 protein, giving no DNA. The specimen's table records roughly 430,000 distinct CDR3 sequences. Sequencing was carried out using blood T cells: a sorted CD56 or NKG2C T cell subset, CD4+ or CD8+ T cells, or bulk PBMC T cells (not recorded which). All receptors come from a woman aged 18-70 years in good health.

This chain uses TRBV7-9 with TRBJ1-5; TCRdb names TRBD1, which stays unverified in the absence of DNA. Germline-derived CDR1 and CDR2 are SEHNR and FQNEAQ (reference sequence). The CDR3 is made up of 15 amino acids. CDR3 sequence reads: CASSEGQYSNQPQHF.

J is TRBJ2-7 and V is TRBV20-1; TCRdb calls TRBD2, which cannot be checked without DNA. Germline-derived CDR1 and CDR2 are DFQATT and SNEGSKA (reference sequence). The CDR3 covers 15 residues. This CDR3 reads CSARAWEETTYEQYF.

The rearrangement links TRBV6-1 to TRBJ2-2. The germline V gene encodes CDR1 MNHNS and CDR2 SASEGT. This CDR3 spans 14 amino acids. This CDR3 reads CASVVTGNTGELFF.

CDR3 region: CASHRAMNTEAFF. The chain uses TRBV12-3 or TRBV12-4 and TRBJ1-1. The length of the CDR3 is 13 residues.

The V gene is TRBV19, the J gene TRBJ2-3; TCRdb reports TRBD1, a call that lacks DNA to check it against. The CDR3 is 16 residues long. Germline CDR1 reads LNHDA; CDR2 reads SQIVND (reference sequence). The CDR3 reads CASTTFTGTTADTQYF.

This chain links TRBV12-3 or TRBV12-4 with TRBJ1-2. CDR3 length: 16 amino acids. The CDR3 is CASSLELDFLKSGYTF.

J is TRBJ2-7 and V is TRBV6-2 or TRBV6-3; the TCRdb call, TRBD2, lacks DNA for checking. Germline V lookup: CDR1 MNHEY, CDR2 SVGEGT. The CDR3 covers 16 residues. The CDR3 is CASSYSLAGDAYEQYF.

V is TRBV30 and J is TRBJ2-1; TCRdb gives TRBD1 as the D gene, but with no DNA this cannot be confirmed. The CDR3 covers 14 residues. CDR1 GTSNPN and CDR2 SVGIG come from the germline V gene (reference sequence). The CDR3 reads CAWSPGNNWNEQFF.

This chain joins TRBV7-9 and TRBJ1-4; TCRdb reports TRBD1, a call that lacks DNA to check it against. The CDR3 totals 15 residues. Per germline, CDR1 SEHNR and CDR2 FQNEAQ (reference sequence). The chain's CDR3 is CASSSTGTGNEKLFF.

V gene TRBV7-2 combines with J gene TRBJ2-2. Germline CDR1 is SGHTA and CDR2 is FQGNSA. This CDR3 is built from 16 residues. The CDR3 here is CASSLASFGYSGELFF.